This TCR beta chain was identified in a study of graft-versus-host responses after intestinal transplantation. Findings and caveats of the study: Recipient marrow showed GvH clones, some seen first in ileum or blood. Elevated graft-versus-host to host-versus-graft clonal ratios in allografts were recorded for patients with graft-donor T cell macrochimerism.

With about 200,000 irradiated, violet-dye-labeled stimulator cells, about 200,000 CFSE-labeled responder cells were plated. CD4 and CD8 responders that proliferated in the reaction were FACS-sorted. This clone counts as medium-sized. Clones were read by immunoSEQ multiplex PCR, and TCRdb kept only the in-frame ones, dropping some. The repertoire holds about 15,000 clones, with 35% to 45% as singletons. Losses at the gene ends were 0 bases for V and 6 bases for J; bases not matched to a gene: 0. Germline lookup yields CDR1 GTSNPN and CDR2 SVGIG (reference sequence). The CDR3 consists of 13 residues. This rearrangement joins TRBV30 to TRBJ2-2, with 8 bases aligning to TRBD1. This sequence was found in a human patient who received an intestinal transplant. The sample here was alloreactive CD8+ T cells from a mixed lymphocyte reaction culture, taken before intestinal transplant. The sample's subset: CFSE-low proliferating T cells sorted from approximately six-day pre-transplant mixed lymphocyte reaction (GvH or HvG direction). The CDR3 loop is CAWSVTGAGELFF. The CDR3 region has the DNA TGTGCCTGGAGTGTGACAGGGGCCGGGGAGCTGTTTTTT.